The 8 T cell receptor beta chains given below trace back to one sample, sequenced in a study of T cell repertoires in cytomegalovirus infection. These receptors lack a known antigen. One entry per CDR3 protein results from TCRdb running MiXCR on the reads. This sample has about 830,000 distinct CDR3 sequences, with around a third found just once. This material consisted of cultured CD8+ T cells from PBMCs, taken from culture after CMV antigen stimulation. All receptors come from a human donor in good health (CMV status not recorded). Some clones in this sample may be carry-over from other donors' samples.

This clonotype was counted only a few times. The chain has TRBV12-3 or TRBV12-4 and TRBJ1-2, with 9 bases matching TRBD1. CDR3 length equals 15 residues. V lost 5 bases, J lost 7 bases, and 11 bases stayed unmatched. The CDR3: CASSGDRVGTSGYTF. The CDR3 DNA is TGTGCCAGCAGTGGGGACAGGGTAGGGACGAGTGGCTACACCTTC.

The CDR3 region has the DNA TGTGCCAGCAGTGGAGGGGTATACGAGCAGTACTTC. Protein: CASSGGVYEQYF. The J gene is TRBJ2-7, the V gene TRBV27, with a possible D match to TRBD2 (6 bases). Trimming removed 5 bases from V and 4 bases from J, with 9 bases in between. This CDR3 is built from 12 residues. The germline CDR1 and CDR2 sequences are MNHEY and SMNVEV (reference sequence).

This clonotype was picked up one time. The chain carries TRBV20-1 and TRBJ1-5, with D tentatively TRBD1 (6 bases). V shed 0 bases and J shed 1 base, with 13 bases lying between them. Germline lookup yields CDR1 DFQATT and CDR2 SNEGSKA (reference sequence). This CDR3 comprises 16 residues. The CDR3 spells CSARDRGGESNQPQHF. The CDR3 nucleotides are TGCAGTGCTAGAGATAGGGGGGGGGAAAGCAATCAGCCCCAGCATTTT.

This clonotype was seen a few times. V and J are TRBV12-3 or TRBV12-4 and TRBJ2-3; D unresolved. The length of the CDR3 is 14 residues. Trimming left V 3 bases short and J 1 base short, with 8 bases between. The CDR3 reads CASSLSDGTDTQYF. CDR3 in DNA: TGTGCCAGCAGTTTGTCAGATGGCACAGATACGCAGTATTTT.

The CDR3 loop is CASSRNRGTEAFF. CDR3 sequence (DNA): TGTGCCAGCAGTCGGAACAGGGGTACTGAAGCTTTCTTT. The chain is built from TRBV27 and TRBJ1-1; 7 bases agree with TRBD1. The CDR3 is 13 amino acids. The V gene end was trimmed by 5 bases and the J gene end by 5 bases; junction bases not matched to a gene: 5. CDR1 is MNHEY, CDR2 SMNVEV, per germline (reference sequence).

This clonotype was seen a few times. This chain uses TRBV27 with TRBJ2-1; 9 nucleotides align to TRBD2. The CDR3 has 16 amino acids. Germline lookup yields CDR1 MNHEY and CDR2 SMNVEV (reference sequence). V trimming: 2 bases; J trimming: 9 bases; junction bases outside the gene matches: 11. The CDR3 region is CASSLKWLAGLGEQFF. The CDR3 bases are TGTGCCAGCAGTTTAAAATGGCTAGCGGGGTTGGGTGAGCAGTTCTTC.

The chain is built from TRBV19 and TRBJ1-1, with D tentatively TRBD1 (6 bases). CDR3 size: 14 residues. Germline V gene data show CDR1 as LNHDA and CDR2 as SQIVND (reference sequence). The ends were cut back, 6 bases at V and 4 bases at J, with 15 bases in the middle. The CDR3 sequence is CASRYGGPGTEAFF. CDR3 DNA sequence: TGTGCCAGTAGATATGGGGGCCCGGGCACTGAAGCTTTCTTT. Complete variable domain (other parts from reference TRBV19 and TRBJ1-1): DGGITQSPKYLFRKEGQNVTLSCEQNLNHDAMYWYRQDPGQGLRLIYYSQIVNDFQKGDIAEGYSVSREKKESFPLTVTSAQKNPTAFYLCASRYGGPGTEAFFGQGTRLTVV.

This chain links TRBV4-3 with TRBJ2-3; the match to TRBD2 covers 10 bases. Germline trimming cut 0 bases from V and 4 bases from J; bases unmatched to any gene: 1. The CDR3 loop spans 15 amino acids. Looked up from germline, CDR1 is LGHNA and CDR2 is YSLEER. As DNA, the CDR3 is TGCGCCAGCAGCCAAGACAGCGGGGGGGCAGATACGCAGTATTTT. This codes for CASSQDSGGADTQYF.